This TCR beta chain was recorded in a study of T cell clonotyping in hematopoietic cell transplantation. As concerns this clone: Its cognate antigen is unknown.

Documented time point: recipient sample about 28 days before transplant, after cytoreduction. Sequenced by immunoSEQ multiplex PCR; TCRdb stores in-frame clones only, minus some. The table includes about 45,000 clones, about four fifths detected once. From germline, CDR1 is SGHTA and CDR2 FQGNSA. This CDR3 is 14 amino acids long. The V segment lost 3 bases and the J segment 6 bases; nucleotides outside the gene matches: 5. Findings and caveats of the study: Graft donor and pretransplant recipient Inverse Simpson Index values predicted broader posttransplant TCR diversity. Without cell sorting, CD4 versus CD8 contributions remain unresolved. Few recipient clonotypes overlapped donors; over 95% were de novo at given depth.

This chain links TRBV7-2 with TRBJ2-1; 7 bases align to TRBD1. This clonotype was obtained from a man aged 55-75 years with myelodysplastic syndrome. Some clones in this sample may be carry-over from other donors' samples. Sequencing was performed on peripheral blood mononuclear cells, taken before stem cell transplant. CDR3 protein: CASSLWTGPNEQFF. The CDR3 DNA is TGTGCCAGCAGCTTGTGGACAGGTCCCAATGAGCAGTTCTTC.